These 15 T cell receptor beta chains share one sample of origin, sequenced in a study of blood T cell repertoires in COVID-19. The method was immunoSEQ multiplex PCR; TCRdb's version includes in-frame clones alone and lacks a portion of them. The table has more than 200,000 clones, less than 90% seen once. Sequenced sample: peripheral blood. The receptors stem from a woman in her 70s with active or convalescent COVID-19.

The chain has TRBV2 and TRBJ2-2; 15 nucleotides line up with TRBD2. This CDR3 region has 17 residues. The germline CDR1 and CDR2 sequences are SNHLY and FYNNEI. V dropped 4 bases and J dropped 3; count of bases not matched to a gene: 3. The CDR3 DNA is TGTGCCAGCAGTGGGACTAGCGGGGGGGCGGACACCGGGGAGCTGTTTTTT. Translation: CASSGTSGGADTGELFF.

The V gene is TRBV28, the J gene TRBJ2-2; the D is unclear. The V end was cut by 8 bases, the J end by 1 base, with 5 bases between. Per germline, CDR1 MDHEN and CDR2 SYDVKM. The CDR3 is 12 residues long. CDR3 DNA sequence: TGTGCCAGCGCGAGGAACACCGGGGAGCTGTTTTTT. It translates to CASARNTGELFF.

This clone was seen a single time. For the CDR3, the DNA is TGTGCCAGCAGCGTAGCCGAGACAGGGCCCAATGAGCAGTTCTTC. Translation: CASSVAETGPNEQFF. The V gene is TRBV9, the J gene TRBJ2-1, with 7 bases identical to TRBD1. Germline lookup yields CDR1 SGDLS and CDR2 YYNGEE. The CDR3 extends over 15 amino acids. Trimming at V came to 0 bases and at J to 6 bases, leaving 6 bases not matched to a gene.

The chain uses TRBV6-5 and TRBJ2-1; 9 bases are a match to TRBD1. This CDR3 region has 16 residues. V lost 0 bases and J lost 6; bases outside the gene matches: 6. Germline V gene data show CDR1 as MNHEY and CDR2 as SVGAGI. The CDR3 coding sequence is TGTGCCAGCAGTTACTCCTTACAGGGGGCCCGCAATGAGCAGTTCTTC. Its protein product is CASSYSLQGARNEQFF.

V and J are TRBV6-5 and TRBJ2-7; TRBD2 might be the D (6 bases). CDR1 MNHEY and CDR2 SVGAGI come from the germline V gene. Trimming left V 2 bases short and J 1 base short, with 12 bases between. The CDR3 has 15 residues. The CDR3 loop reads CASSYEAGLSYEQYF. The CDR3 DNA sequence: TGTGCCAGCAGTTACGAGGCGGGACTGTCCTACGAGCAGTACTTC.

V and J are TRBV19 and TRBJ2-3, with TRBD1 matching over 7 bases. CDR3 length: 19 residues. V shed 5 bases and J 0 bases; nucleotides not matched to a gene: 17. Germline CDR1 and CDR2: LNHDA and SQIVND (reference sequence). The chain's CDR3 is CASSSHPGDSRFSTDTQYF. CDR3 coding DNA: TGTGCCAGTAGTTCCCACCCCGGGGACAGTCGTTTTAGCACAGATACGCAGTATTTT.

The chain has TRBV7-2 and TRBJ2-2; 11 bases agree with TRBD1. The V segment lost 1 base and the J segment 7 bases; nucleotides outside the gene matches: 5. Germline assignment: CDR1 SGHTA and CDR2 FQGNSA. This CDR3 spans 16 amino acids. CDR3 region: CASSLGGQGANGELFF. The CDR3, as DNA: TGTGCCAGCAGCTTAGGCGGACAGGGGGCCAACGGGGAGCTGTTTTTT.

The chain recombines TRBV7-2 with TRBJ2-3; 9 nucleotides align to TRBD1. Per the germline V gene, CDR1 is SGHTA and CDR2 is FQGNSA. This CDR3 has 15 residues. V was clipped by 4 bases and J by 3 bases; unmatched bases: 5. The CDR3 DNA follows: TGTGCCAGCAGCTACTCCGGGACAGGGACAGATACGCAGTATTTT. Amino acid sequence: CASSYSGTGTDTQYF.

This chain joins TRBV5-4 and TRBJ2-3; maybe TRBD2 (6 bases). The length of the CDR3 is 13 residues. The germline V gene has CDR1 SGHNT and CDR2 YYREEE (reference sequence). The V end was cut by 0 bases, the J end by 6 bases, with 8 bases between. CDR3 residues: CASSLVRGDTQYF. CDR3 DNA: TGTGCCAGCAGCTTGGTTCGGGGGGATACGCAGTATTTT.

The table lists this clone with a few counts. In nucleotides, the CDR3 is TGTGCCAGCAGCCAAGAGGGACTAGCGGGAGTAAATGAGCAGTTCTTC. Translated, it gives CASSQEGLAGVNEQFF. The V and J genes are TRBV3-1 (or the pseudogene TRBV3-2) and TRBJ2-1; 14 nucleotides agree with TRBD2. Germline trimming cut 0 bases from V and 7 bases from J; bases unmatched to any gene: 2. CDR3 length: 16 amino acids. Germline lookup yields CDR1 LGHDT and CDR2 YNNKEL (reference sequence).

This CDR3 reads CASRGHSTNEKLFF. DNA for the CDR3: TGTGCCAGCAGGGGCCATTCAACTAATGAAAAACTGTTTTTT. The chain links TRBV2 to TRBJ1-4; D gene ambiguous. CDR1 SNHLY and CDR2 FYNNEI come from the germline V gene. CDR3 length: 14 amino acids. V lost 6 bases, J lost 0 bases, and 8 bases lay in between.

The CDR3: CASSRPGQKYYEQYF. The DNA of the CDR3 is TGCGCCAGCAGCCGCCCGGGACAGAAGTACTACGAGCAGTACTTC. The chain uses TRBV4-1 and TRBJ2-7; TRBD1 aligns across 7 bases. Germline V gene sequence: CDR1 MGHRA, CDR2 YSYEKL. The J segment lost 3 bases and the V segment lost 4 bases, leaving 9 bases of the junction unmatched. This CDR3 comprises 15 residues.

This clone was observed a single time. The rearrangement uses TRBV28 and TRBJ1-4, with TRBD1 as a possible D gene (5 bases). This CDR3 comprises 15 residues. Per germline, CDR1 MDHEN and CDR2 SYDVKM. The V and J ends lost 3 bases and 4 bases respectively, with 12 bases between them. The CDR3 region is CASSFGGRNNEKLFF. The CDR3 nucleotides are TGTGCCAGCAGTTTCGGGGGACGGAATAATGAAAAACTGTTTTTT.

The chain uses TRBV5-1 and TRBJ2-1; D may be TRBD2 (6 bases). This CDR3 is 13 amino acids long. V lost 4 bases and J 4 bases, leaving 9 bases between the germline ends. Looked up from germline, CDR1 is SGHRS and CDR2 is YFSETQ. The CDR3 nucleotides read TGCGCCAGCAGCCCCGGGACTTACAATGAGCAGTTCTTC. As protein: CASSPGTYNEQFF. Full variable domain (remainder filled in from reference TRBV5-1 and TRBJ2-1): KAGVTQTPRYLIKTRGQQVTLSCSPISGHRSVSWYQQTPGQGLQFLFEYFSETQRNKGNFPGRFSGRQFSNSRSEMNVSTLELGDSALYLCASSPGTYNEQFFGPGTRLTVL.

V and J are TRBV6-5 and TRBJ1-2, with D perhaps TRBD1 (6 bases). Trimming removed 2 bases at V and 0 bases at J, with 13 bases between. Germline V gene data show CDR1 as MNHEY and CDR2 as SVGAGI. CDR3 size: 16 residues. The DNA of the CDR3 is TGTGCCAGCAGTTACAGGGGGGGAACAACTAACTATGGCTACACCTTC. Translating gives CASSYRGGTTNYGYTF.